A selection of T cell receptor beta chains follows, all from one sample in a study of cytomegalovirus exposure and HLA in healthy donors. Using immunoSEQ multiplex PCR, the repertoire was profiled, and TCRdb retains in-frame clones only, with some absent. The sample consists of 83,000 or so clones, over 75% of them appearing once. The specimen sequenced was PBMCs. Every receptor here comes from a female donor in good health and CMV-seronegative. Both conserved end residues are part of each CDR3. A D gene is named only where the DNA matches it firmly. Size is stated for part of the rows, as once, few or many counts, or as a class when the clone is expanded.

D gene: TRBD1; V gene: TRBV29-1; J gene: TRBJ1-1; clone size: .; CDR3 protein: CSVKGAGAEAFF; CDR3 DNA: TGCAGCGTCAAGGGGGCGGGCGCTGAAGCTTTCTTT
D gene: TRBD1; V gene: TRBV5-1; J gene: TRBJ1-1; clone size: once; CDR3 protein: CASSLSGTDTEAFF; CDR3 DNA: TGCGCCAGCAGCTTGTCCGGGACAGACACTGAAGCTTTCTTT
D gene: .; V gene: TRBV6-1; J gene: TRBJ2-1; clone size: few; CDR3 protein: CASSPIPNSNEQFF; CDR3 DNA: TGTGCCAGCAGTCCAATCCCAAATTCCAATGAGCAGTTCTTC
D gene: TRBD2; V gene: TRBV5-1; J gene: TRBJ2-1; clone size: few; CDR3 protein: CASSGAGGYNEQFF; CDR3 DNA: TGCGCCAGCAGCGGGGCGGGAGGGTACAATGAGCAGTTCTTC
D gene: TRBD1; V gene: TRBV27; J gene: TRBJ2-3; clone size: .; CDR3 protein: CASSLGQGRSRTDTQYF; CDR3 DNA: TGTGCCAGCAGTTTGGGACAGGGAAGGAGTAGAACAGATACGCAGTATTTT
D gene: TRBD1; V gene: TRBV29-1; J gene: TRBJ2-3; clone size: once; CDR3 protein: CSADRGPTDTQYF; CDR3 DNA: TGCAGCGCCGACAGGGGGCCCACAGATACGCAGTATTTT
D gene: TRBD2; V gene: TRBV28; J gene: TRBJ2-5; clone size: .; CDR3 protein: CASSIPGGGQETQYF; CDR3 DNA: TGTGCCAGCAGTATTCCGGGGGGTGGGCAAGAGACCCAGTACTTC
D gene: TRBD2; V gene: TRBV6-1; J gene: TRBJ2-5; clone size: .; CDR3 protein: CASSGGGLETQYF; CDR3 DNA: TGTGCCAGCAGTGGCGGGGGGCTGGAGACCCAGTACTTC
D gene: TRBD2; V gene: TRBV27; J gene: TRBJ2-3; clone size: .; CDR3 protein: CASSFWTSGRAGTDTQYF; CDR3 DNA: TGTGCCAGCAGTTTCTGGACTAGCGGGAGGGCGGGCACAGATACGCAGTATTTT
D gene: .; V gene: TRBV19; J gene: TRBJ2-7; clone size: .; CDR3 protein: CASSPRGYEQYF; CDR3 DNA: TGTGCCAGTAGTCCCCGGGGCTACGAGCAGTACTTC
D gene: TRBD2; V gene: TRBV7-8; J gene: TRBJ2-7; clone size: .; CDR3 protein: CASSRAGGIYEQYF; CDR3 DNA: TGTGCCAGCAGCAGGGCGGGAGGGATCTACGAGCAGTACTTC
D gene: .; V gene: TRBV14; J gene: TRBJ2-3; clone size: .; CDR3 protein: CASSQRQLGDTQYF; CDR3 DNA: TGTGCCAGCAGCCAACGCCAGCTCGGGGATACGCAGTATTTT
D gene: TRBD1; V gene: TRBV7-9; J gene: TRBJ1-5; clone size: .; CDR3 protein: CASSRHRGRESNQPQHF; CDR3 DNA: TGTGCCAGCAGCCGACACAGGGGGCGCGAAAGCAATCAGCCCCAGCATTTT
D gene: .; V gene: TRBV6-1; J gene: TRBJ1-2; clone size: .; CDR3 protein: CASSEPQGLVFNGYTF; CDR3 DNA: TGTGCCAGCAGTGAACCGCAGGGTTTGGTTTTCAATGGCTACACCTTC
D gene: .; V gene: TRBV2; J gene: TRBJ2-4; clone size: .; CDR3 protein: CASSGGLAKNIQYF; CDR3 DNA: TGTGCCAGCAGTGGTGGGCTAGCCAAAAACATTCAGTACTTC
D gene: .; V gene: TRBV11-3; J gene: TRBJ2-7; clone size: .; CDR3 protein: CASSRGQPGSYEQYF; CDR3 DNA: TGTGCCAGCAGCCGGGGACAACCTGGATCCTACGAGCAGTACTTC
D gene: .; V gene: TRBV6-5; J gene: TRBJ2-1; clone size: .; CDR3 protein: CASSFSQGSEQFF; CDR3 DNA: TGTGCCAGCAGCTTCAGTCAGGGGTCTGAGCAGTTCTTC
D gene: TRBD1; V gene: TRBV7-6; J gene: TRBJ1-1; clone size: .; CDR3 protein: CASSPRQGGTEAFF; CDR3 DNA: TGTGCCAGCAGCCCTCGACAGGGAGGCACTGAAGCTTTCTTT
D gene: TRBD1; V gene: TRBV6-1; J gene: TRBJ2-7; clone size: .; CDR3 protein: CASSVQDRDNYEQYF; CDR3 DNA: TGTGCCAGCAGTGTCCAGGACAGGGATAACTACGAGCAGTACTTC
D gene: TRBD2; V gene: TRBV19; J gene: TRBJ2-1; clone size: .; CDR3 protein: CASSRGLAGPNEQFF; CDR3 DNA: TGTGCCAGTAGTAGGGGACTAGCGGGACCAAATGAGCAGTTCTTC
D gene: .; V gene: TRBV6-1; J gene: TRBJ1-5; clone size: .; CDR3 protein: CASIPLGGQPQHF; CDR3 DNA: TGTGCCAGCATCCCACTGGGGGGTCAGCCCCAGCATTTT
D gene: .; V gene: TRBV2; J gene: TRBJ1-4; clone size: .; CDR3 protein: CASREGRGNEKLFF; CDR3 DNA: TGTGCCAGCAGGGAGGGACGGGGTAATGAAAAACTGTTTTTT
D gene: TRBD1; V gene: TRBV6-1; J gene: TRBJ2-7; clone size: once; CDR3 protein: CASSEGQGAGRSSYEQYF; CDR3 DNA: TGTGCCAGCAGTGAAGGACAGGGGGCAGGAAGAAGTTCCTACGAGCAGTACTTC